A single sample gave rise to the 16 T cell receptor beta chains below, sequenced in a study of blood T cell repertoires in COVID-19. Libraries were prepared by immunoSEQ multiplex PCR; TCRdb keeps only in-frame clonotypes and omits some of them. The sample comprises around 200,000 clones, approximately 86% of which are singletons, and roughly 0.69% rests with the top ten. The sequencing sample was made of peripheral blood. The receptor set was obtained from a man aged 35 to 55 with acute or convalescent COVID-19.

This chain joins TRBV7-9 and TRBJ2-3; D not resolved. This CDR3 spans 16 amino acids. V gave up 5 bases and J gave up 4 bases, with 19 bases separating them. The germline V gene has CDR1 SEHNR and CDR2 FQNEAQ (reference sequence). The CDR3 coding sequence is TGTGCCAGCAGCCCTCCACACTACCCCAGTTCAGATACGCAGTATTTT. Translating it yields CASSPPHYPSSDTQYF.

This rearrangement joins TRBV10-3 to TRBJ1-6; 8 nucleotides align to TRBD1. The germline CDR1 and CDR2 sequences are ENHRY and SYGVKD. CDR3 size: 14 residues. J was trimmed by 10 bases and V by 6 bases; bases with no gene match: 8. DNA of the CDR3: TGTGCCATCAGCCCAGGACAGGGAGGCTCACCCCTCCACTTT. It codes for CAISPGQGGSPLHF.

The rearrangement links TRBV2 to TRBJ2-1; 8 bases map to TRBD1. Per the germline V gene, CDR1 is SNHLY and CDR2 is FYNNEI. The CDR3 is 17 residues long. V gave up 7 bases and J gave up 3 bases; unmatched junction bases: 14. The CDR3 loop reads CASTEQGERRFYNEQFF. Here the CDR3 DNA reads TGTGCCAGCACAGAACAGGGGGAGCGGAGGTTCTACAATGAGCAGTTCTTC.

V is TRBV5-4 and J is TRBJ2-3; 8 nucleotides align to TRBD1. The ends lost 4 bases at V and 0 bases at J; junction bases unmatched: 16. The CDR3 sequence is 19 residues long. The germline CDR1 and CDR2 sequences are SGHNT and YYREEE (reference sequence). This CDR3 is CASSRTGTGYRISTDTQYF. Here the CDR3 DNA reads TGTGCCAGCAGCCGTACCGGGACAGGTTACCGTATTAGCACAGATACGCAGTATTTT.

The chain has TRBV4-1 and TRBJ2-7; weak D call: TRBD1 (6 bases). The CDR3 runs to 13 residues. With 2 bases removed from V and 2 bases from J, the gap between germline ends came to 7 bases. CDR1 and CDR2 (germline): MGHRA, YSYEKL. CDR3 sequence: CASSQNRAYEQYF. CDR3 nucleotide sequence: TGCGCCAGCAGCCAAAACAGGGCCTACGAGCAGTACTTC.

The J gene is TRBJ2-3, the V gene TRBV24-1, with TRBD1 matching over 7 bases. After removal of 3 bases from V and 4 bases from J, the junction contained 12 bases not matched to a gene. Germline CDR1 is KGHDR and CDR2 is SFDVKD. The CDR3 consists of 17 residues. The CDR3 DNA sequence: TGTGCCACCAGTGATCTTGCCCAGACAGGGTCTGCAGATACGCAGTATTTT. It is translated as CATSDLAQTGSADTQYF.

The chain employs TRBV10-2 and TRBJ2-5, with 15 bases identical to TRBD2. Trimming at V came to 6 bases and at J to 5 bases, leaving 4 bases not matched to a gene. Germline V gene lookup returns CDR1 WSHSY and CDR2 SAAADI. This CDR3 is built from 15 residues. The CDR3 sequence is CASRGLAGGPETQYF. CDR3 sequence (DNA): TGCGCCAGCAGAGGACTAGCGGGGGGGCCGGAGACCCAGTACTTC.

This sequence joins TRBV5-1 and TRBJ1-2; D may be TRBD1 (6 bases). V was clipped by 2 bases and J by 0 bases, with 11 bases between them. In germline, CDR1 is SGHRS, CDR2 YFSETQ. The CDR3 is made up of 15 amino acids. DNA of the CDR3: TGCGCCAGCAGCTTCCTTGGGGGCACTAACTATGGCTACACCTTC. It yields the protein CASSFLGGTNYGYTF.

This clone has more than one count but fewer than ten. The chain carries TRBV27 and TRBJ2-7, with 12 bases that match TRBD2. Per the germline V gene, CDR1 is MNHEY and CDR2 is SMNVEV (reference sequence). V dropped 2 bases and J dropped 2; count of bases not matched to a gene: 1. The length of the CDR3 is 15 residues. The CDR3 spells CASSLGLAGPYEQYF. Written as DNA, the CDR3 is TGTGCCAGCAGTTTAGGACTAGCGGGACCCTACGAGCAGTACTTC.

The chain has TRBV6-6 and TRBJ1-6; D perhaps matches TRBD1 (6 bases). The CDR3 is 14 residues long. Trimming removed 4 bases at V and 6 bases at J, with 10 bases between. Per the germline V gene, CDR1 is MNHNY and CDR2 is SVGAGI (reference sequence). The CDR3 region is CASSWTEPNSPLHF. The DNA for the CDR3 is TGTGCCAGCAGTTGGACAGAACCTAATTCACCCCTCCACTTT.

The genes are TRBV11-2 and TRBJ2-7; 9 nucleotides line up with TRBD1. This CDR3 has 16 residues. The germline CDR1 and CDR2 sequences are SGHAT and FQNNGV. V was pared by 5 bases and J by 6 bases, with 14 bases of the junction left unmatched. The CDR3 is CASSLTLQGATLEQYF. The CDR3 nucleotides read TGTGCCAGCAGCCTAACCCTACAGGGGGCAACCCTCGAGCAGTACTTC.

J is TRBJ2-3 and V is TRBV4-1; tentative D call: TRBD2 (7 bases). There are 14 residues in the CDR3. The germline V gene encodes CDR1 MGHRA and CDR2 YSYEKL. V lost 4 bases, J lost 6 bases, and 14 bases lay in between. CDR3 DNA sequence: TGCGCCAGCAGCCTGGGGGGGCCGGCGGATACGCAGTATTTT. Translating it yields CASSLGGPADTQYF.

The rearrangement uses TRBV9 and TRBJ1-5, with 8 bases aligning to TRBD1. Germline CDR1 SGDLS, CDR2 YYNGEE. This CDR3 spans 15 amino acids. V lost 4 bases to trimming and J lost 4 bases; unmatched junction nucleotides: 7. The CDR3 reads CASSPGRQGNQPQHF. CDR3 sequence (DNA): TGTGCCAGCAGCCCCGGACGACAGGGGAATCAGCCCCAGCATTTT.

The CDR3 reads CSVSGSREKLFF. Written as DNA, the CDR3 is TGCAGCGTATCAGGGTCAAGGGAAAAACTGTTTTTT. The V and J genes are TRBV29-1 and TRBJ1-4, with D maybe TRBD1 (5 bases). The CDR3 is made up of 12 amino acids. V was cut by 6 bases and J by 8 bases, with 13 bases left in between. CDR1 is SQVTM, CDR2 ANQGSEA, per germline.

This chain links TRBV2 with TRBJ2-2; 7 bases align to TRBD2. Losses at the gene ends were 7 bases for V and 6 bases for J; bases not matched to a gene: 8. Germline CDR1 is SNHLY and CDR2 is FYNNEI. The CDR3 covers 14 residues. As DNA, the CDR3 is TGTGCCAGCAATCTAGCTAGCGGTTCCGGGGAGCTGTTTTTT. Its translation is CASNLASGSGELFF.

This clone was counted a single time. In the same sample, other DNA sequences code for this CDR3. In DNA form, the CDR3 reads TGCGCCAGCAGTCACCCGACAGGGAACTATGAGCAGTACTTC. Translation gives CASSHPTGNYEQYF. The J gene is TRBJ2-7, the V gene TRBV23-1; 7 nucleotides match TRBD1. TRBV23-1 is flagged as an ORF with uncertain function. This CDR3 region has 14 residues. V was clipped by 3 bases and J by 7 bases; unmatched bases: 9.